Each of the 25 T cell receptor beta chains below was sequenced from the same sample in a study of cytomegalovirus exposure and HLA in healthy donors. Vbeta (60) and Jbeta (13) primers were used in the PCR. Repertoires were generated with immunoSEQ multiplex PCR, while TCRdb's copy carries only in-frame clones and drops some. Of over 110,000 clones in the sample, 65% to 85% were seen once. Sequenced material: PBMCs. The receptors here all came from a male donor in good health and CMV-seronegative.

The chain links TRBV27 to TRBJ2-2, with TRBD2 matching 10 bases. Losses at the gene ends were 2 bases for V and 3 bases for J; bases not matched to a gene: 6. The V gene's germline CDR1 is MNHEY and CDR2 SMNVEV (reference sequence). The CDR3 contains 17 residues. As DNA, the CDR3 is TGTGCCAGCAGTTTACTAGCGGGAGTTATTGACACCGGGGAGCTGTTTTTT. The encoded protein is CASSLLAGVIDTGELFF.

J is TRBJ2-5 and V is TRBV7-2; D uncertain. V dropped 5 bases and J dropped 7 bases, with 17 bases sitting between them. Germline values: CDR1 SGHTA, CDR2 FQGNSA. This CDR3 comprises 14 residues. CDR3: CASSSPGETGTQYF. For the CDR3, the DNA is TGTGCCAGCAGCAGCCCTGGTGAGACGGGGACCCAGTACTTC.

The chain carries TRBV13 and TRBJ2-5; 9 bases align to TRBD2. The junction had 3 bases not matched to a gene; V was cut back by 1 base and J by 3 bases. The CDR3 contains 15 residues. The germline V gene has CDR1 PRHDT and CDR2 FYEKMQ (reference sequence). The CDR3 DNA sequence: TGTGCCAGCAGCTTAGTGCGACTAGCGGAAGAGACCCAGTACTTC. As protein: CASSLVRLAEETQYF. Drawing the rest from reference TRBV13 and TRBJ2-5, the complete variable domain is AAGVIQSPRHLIKEKRETATLKCYPIPRHDTVYWYQQGPGQDPQFLISFYEKMQSDKGSIPDRFSAQQFSDYHSELNMSSLELGDSALYFCASSLVRLAEETQYFGPGTRLLVL.

The CDR3 spells CASNRGLGETQYF. CDR3 coding DNA: TGTGCCTCCAACCGGGGATTGGGGGAGACCCAGTACTTC. V and J are TRBV19 and TRBJ2-5; D might be TRBD2 (5 bases). Germline lookup yields CDR1 LNHDA and CDR2 SQIVND (reference sequence). This CDR3 region has 13 residues. V gave up 11 bases and J gave up 5 bases, with 18 bases separating them. Full variable domain (missing parts from reference TRBV19 and TRBJ2-5): DGGITQSPKYLFRKEGQNVTLSCEQNLNHDAMYWYRQDPGQGLRLIYYSQIVNDFQKGDIAEGYSVSREKKESFPLTVTSAQKNPTAFYLCASNRGLGETQYFGPGTRLLVL.

On this clone: One junction end disagrees with the germline gene, perhaps due to a read error. The J gene is TRBJ2-5, the V gene TRBV5-4; D possibly corresponds to TRBD1 (5 bases). Looked up from germline, CDR1 is SGHNT and CDR2 is YYREEE (reference sequence). This CDR3 spans 11 amino acids. Here the CDR3 reads CASGAREAQYF. As DNA, the CDR3 is TGTGCCAGCGGGGCTAGAGAGGCCCAGTACTTC.

V is TRBV5-4 and J is TRBJ1-5, with 8 bases aligning to TRBD1. J gave up 6 bases and V 0 bases, and 2 bases lay outside the gene matches. From germline, CDR1 is SGHNT and CDR2 YYREEE (reference sequence). CDR3 length equals 14 residues. CDR3 sequence reads: CASSLGGQGQPQHF. The CDR3 DNA follows: TGTGCCAGCAGCTTGGGAGGACAGGGTCAGCCCCAGCATTTT. Drawing the rest from reference TRBV5-4 and TRBJ1-5, the complete variable domain is ETGVTQSPTHLIKTRGQQVTLRCSSQSGHNTVSWYQQALGQGPQFIFQYYREEENGRGNFPPRFSGLQFPNYSSELNVNALELDDSALYLCASSLGGQGQPQHFGDGTRLSIL.

The chain couples TRBV27 to TRBJ2-7; TRBD1 might be the D (6 bases). V lost 8 bases and J 6 bases, leaving 17 bases between the germline ends. Germline V gene lookup returns CDR1 MNHEY and CDR2 SMNVEV (reference sequence). The CDR3 has 13 residues. The CDR3 nucleotides read TGTGCCAGCGGGACAATTATATCGTCCGAGCAGTACTTC. It is translated as CASGTIISSEQYF.

The chain uses TRBV28 and TRBJ2-2; D unresolved. Germline V gives CDR1 MDHEN, CDR2 SYDVKM. The germline V and J ends were trimmed by 4 bases and 5 bases, with 5 bases remaining between them. This CDR3 spans 12 amino acids. The CDR3 reads CASSSLTGELFF. The DNA of the CDR3 is TGTGCCAGCAGTTCCCTAACCGGGGAGCTGTTTTTT.

The rearrangement links TRBV10-3 to TRBJ2-3, with 14 positions matching TRBD2. Germline CDR1 and CDR2: ENHRY and SYGVKD. Trimming removed 7 bases from V and 4 bases from J; junction bases left unmatched: 4. CDR3 length equals 15 residues. This chain's CDR3 is CAIKGTSGSADTQYF. The CDR3 DNA is TGTGCCATCAAAGGGACTAGCGGGAGCGCAGATACGCAGTATTTT.

CDR3 DNA sequence: TGTGCCAGCAGCTTGGTATACATCACCGGGGAGCTGTTTTTT. Protein: CASSLVYITGELFF. The chain recombines TRBV7-9 with TRBJ2-2; D unresolved. This CDR3 has 14 residues. Germline V gene data show CDR1 as SEHNR and CDR2 as FQNEAQ (reference sequence). Trimming took 3 bases from V and 4 from J, leaving 9 bases between them.

This clone has only one observation. The genes are TRBV21-1 and TRBJ1-2; the table's D call, TRBD1, was not checked against the DNA. TRBV21-1 is tagged as a pseudogene. The CDR3 consists of 17 residues. The CDR3 protein is CASSETVAKTVGYGYTF. The DNA of the CDR3 is TGTGCCAGCAGCGAAACAGTGGCGAAAACCGTGGGCTATGGCTACACCTTC.

The chain combines TRBV7-2 with TRBJ1-5; TRBD1 aligns across 8 bases. The V gene's germline CDR1 is SGHTA and CDR2 FQGNSA. After removal of 4 bases from V and 9 bases from J, the junction contained 5 bases not matched to a gene. The CDR3 has 13 amino acids. The chain's CDR3 is CASSSDRDRPQHF. The CDR3 DNA sequence: TGTGCCAGCAGCTCGGACAGGGACCGGCCCCAGCATTTT. Combining the CDR3 with reference TRBV7-2 and TRBJ1-5 gives the whole variable domain GAGVSQSPSNKVTEKGKDVELRCDPISGHTALYWYRQSLGQGLEFLIYFQGNSAPDKSGLPSDRFSAERTGGSVSTLTIQRTQQEDSAVYLCASSSDRDRPQHFGDGTRLSIL.

The chain is built from TRBV6-4 and TRBJ1-1; TRBD1 aligns across 9 bases. CDR3 size: 24 residues. Per the germline V gene, CDR1 is MRHNA and CDR2 is SNTAGT. J was trimmed by 1 base and V by 2 bases; bases with no gene match: 29. CDR3 sequence: CASSDPDPPPPGQGPRGANTEAFF. Written as DNA, the CDR3 is TGTGCCAGCAGTGACCCTGATCCGCCGCCCCCGGGACAGGGCCCCCGAGGGGCGAACACTGAAGCTTTCTTT.

V gene TRBV5-1 combines with J gene TRBJ2-1, with 12 nucleotides matching TRBD2. CDR1 and CDR2 (germline): SGHRS, YFSETQ. Trimming cost V 1 base and J 3 bases; bases outside gene matches: 8. The length of the CDR3 is 18 residues. CDR3 sequence: CASSLPPGLAGYYNEQFF. CDR3 sequence (DNA): TGCGCCAGCAGCTTGCCCCCGGGACTAGCGGGTTACTACAATGAGCAGTTCTTC.

The chain has TRBV7-9 and TRBJ1-2; a possible D gene is TRBD1 (6 bases). V shed 8 bases and J shed 7 bases, with 23 bases lying between them. Germline CDR1 SEHNR, CDR2 FQNEAQ (reference sequence). This CDR3 region has 15 residues. The CDR3 here is CASASSGADLVGYTF. The CDR3 region has the DNA TGTGCCAGCGCGAGCTCAGGGGCTGATCTGGTTGGCTACACCTTC.

About this clone itself: The junction differs from germline at one of its ends, possibly a read error. The chain uses TRBV29-1 and TRBJ1-3; no definite D call. Germline CDR1 and CDR2: SQVTM and ANQGSEA. The CDR3 is 11 amino acids. CDR3 amino acids: CSAEVGNTIYF. DNA for the CDR3: TGCAGCGCTGAAGTAGGAAACACCATATATTTT.

The chain has TRBV19 and TRBJ1-1; TRBD1 matches at 7 bases. J was trimmed by 3 bases and V by 6 bases; bases with no gene match: 4. The V gene's germline CDR1 is LNHDA and CDR2 SQIVND (reference sequence). The CDR3 extends over 13 amino acids. CDR3 amino acids: CASRRGGDTEAFF. DNA of the CDR3: TGTGCCAGTAGACGAGGGGGCGACACTGAAGCTTTCTTT.

In this sample, this clone turned up once. The chain is built from TRBV19 and TRBJ1-5; D unresolved. Germline V gene data show CDR1 as LNHDA and CDR2 as SQIVND (reference sequence). This CDR3 has 15 residues. The germline V and J ends were trimmed by 3 bases and 9 bases, with 18 bases remaining between them. The CDR3 is CASSMETAGLTPQHF. CDR3 DNA sequence: TGTGCCAGTAGTATGGAAACGGCAGGCCTTACGCCCCAGCATTTT.

The chain employs TRBV5-1 and TRBJ1-3; 7 bases are a match to TRBD1. Unmatched junction bases numbered 5, after V lost 2 bases and J lost 0 bases. Germline CDR1 is SGHRS and CDR2 is YFSETQ. This CDR3 has 16 residues. In DNA form, the CDR3 reads TGCGCCAGCAGCTTTACAGGGGACCCCTCTGGAAACACCATATATTTT. Amino acid sequence: CASSFTGDPSGNTIYF.

The V and J genes are TRBV7-2 and TRBJ2-7; D uncertain. The length of the CDR3 is 14 residues. Trimming took off 1 base at V and 3 bases at J, with 10 bases between the two ends. Germline CDR1 and CDR2: SGHTA and FQGNSA. The CDR3 is CASSLVQLDYEQYF. CDR3 coding DNA: TGTGCCAGCAGCTTAGTACAGCTGGACTACGAGCAGTACTTC. Full variable domain (missing parts from reference TRBV7-2 and TRBJ2-7): GAGVSQSPSNKVTEKGKDVELRCDPISGHTALYWYRQSLGQGLEFLIYFQGNSAPDKSGLPSDRFSAERTGGSVSTLTIQRTQQEDSAVYLCASSLVQLDYEQYFGPGTRLTVT.

The chain has TRBV5-6 and TRBJ2-2, with D unclear. Germline V CDR1 and CDR2: SGHDT, YYEEEE. The V and J ends lost 2 bases and 1 base respectively, with 3 bases between them. This CDR3 contains 13 residues. This CDR3 reads CASSFGNTGELFF. CDR3 DNA sequence: TGTGCCAGCAGCTTCGGGAACACCGGGGAGCTGTTTTTT.

This chain uses TRBV2 with TRBJ1-2; TRBD1 agrees at 9 bases. V dropped 6 bases and J dropped 3; count of bases not matched to a gene: 5. This CDR3 has 14 residues. Germline V CDR1 and CDR2: SNHLY, FYNNEI. CDR3 loop: CASSGDRVDYGYTF. The CDR3, as DNA: TGTGCCAGCAGCGGGGACAGGGTGGACTATGGCTACACCTTC.

The chain combines TRBV11-2 with TRBJ2-7; D is possibly TRBD2 (5 bases). The CDR3 has 14 residues. V was pared by 3 bases and J by 4 bases, with 13 bases between. From germline, CDR1 is SGHAT and CDR2 FQNNGV. The CDR3 spells CASSLGNAGYEQYF. The CDR3 bases are TGTGCCAGCAGCTTGGGTAACGCGGGTTACGAGCAGTACTTC.

This rearrangement joins TRBV27 to TRBJ2-7, with a tentative D call TRBD2 (6 bases). With 4 bases removed from V and 3 bases from J, the gap between germline ends came to 28 bases. The CDR3 has 19 amino acids. Germline CDR1 is MNHEY and CDR2 is SMNVEV (reference sequence). The CDR3 bases are TGTGCCAGCAGTTATCAGGTAGCGGTTCAGCTGCCTGTGGGCTACGAGCAGTACTTC. Translation gives CASSYQVAVQLPVGYEQYF.

The rearrangement joins TRBV7-2 to TRBJ2-1, with 10 nucleotides matching TRBD1. The CDR3 is made up of 16 amino acids. J was trimmed by 12 bases and V by 0 bases; bases with no gene match: 11. The germline V gene has CDR1 SGHTA and CDR2 FQGNSA. The CDR3 region is CASSLADRGLPVRQFF. The CDR3 DNA reads as TGTGCCAGCAGCTTAGCCGACAGGGGGCTCCCGGTACGGCAGTTCTTC.